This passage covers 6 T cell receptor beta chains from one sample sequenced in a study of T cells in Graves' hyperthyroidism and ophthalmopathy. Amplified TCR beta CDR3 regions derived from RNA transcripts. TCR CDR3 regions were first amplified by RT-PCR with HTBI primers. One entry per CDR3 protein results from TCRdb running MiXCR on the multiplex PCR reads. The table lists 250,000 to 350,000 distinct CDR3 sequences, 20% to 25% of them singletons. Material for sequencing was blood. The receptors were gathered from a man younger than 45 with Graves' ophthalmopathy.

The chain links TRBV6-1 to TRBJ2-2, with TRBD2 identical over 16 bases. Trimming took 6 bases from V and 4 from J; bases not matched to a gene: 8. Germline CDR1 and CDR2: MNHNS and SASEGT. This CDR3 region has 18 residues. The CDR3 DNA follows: TGTGCCAGCAGCACTACGGGACTAGCGGGAGGGACCACCGGGGAGCTGTTTTTT. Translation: CASSTTGLAGGTTGELFF.

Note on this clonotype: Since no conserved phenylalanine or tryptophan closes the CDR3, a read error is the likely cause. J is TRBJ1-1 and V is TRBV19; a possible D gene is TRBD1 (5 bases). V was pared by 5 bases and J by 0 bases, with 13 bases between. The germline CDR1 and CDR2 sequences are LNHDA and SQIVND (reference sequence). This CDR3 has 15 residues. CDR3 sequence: CASSEEDTLNTEAFS. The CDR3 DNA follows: TGTGCCAGTAGTGAGGAGGACACCCTGAACACTGAAGCTTTCTCT.

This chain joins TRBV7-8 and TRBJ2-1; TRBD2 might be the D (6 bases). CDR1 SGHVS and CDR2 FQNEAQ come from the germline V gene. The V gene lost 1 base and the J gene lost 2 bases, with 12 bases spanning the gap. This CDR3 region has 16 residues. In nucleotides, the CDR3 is TGTGCCAGCAGCTTAGGAAACGGGAGTCCCTACAATGAGCAGTTCTTC. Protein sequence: CASSLGNGSPYNEQFF.

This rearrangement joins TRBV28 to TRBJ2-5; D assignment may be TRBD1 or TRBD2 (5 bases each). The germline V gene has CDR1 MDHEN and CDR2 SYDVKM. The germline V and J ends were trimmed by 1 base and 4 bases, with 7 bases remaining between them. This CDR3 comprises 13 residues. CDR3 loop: CASSLSGRETQYF. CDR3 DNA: TGTGCCAGCAGTTTATCAGGGAGAGAGACCCAGTACTTC.

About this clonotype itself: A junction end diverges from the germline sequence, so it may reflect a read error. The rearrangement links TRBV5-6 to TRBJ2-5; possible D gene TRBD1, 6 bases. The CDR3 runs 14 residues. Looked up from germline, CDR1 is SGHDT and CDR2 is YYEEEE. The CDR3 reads CAGSLIPGAGTQYF. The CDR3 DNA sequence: TGTGCCGGCAGCTTGATCCCAGGGGCAGGGACCCAGTACTTC.

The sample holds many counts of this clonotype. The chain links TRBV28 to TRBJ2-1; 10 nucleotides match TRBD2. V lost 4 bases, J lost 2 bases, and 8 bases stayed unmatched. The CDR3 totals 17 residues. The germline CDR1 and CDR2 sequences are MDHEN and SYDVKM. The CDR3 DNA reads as TGTGCCAGCAGTTCCCTAGCGGGAGTGAAAGCCTACAATGAGCAGTTCTTC. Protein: CASSSLAGVKAYNEQFF.